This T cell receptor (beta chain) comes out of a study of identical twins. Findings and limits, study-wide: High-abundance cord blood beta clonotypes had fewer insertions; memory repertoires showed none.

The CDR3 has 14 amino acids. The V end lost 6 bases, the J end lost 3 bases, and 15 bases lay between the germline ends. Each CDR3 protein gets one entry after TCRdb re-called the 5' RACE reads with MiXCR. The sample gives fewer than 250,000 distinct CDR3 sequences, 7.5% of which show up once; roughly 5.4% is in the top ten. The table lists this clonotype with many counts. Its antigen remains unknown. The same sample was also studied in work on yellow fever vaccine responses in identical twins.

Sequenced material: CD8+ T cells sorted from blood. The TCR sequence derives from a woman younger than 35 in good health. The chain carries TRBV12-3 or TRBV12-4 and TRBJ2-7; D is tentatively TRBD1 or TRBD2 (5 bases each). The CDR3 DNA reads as TGTGCCAGCAGGATAGATGGGGGAATCTACGAGCAGTACTTC. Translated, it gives CASRIDGGIYEQYF.